Listed below are T cell receptor beta chains from one sample, sequenced in a study of blood T cell repertoires in COVID-19. Sequencing used immunoSEQ multiplex PCR; TCRdb keeps in-frame clones, though not all of them. The repertoire includes 35,000 to 50,000 clones, 75% to 90% of them detected once, and about 4% sits in the top ten. Sequences were obtained from peripheral blood. These receptor sequences come from a man in his 60s with acute or convalescent COVID-19. The CDR3 runs from the conserved cysteine through the conserved F or W. A D gene is named only where the DNA matches it firmly. Rows give clone size only sometimes, using once, few, many, or a class for an expanded clone.

D,V,size,J,CDR3,DNA
-,TRBV3-1/TRBV3-2,-,TRBJ1-4,CASSRGRAGGAYEKLFF,TGTGCCAGCAGCCGGGGGAGGGCTGGGGGCGCCTACGAAAAACTGTTTTTT
-,TRBV9,-,TRBJ1-5,CASSPRDSNTEPQHF,TGTGCCAGCAGCCCCCGGGACTCCAATACAGAGCCCCAGCATTTT
-,TRBV11-2,-,TRBJ2-7,CASSFMSSYEQYF,TGTGCCAGCAGCTTTATGAGCTCCTACGAGCAGTACTTC
-,TRBV7-2,-,TRBJ1-2,CASSLGSDYSWGGYTF,TGTGCCAGCAGCTTAGGGTCGGACTACTCGTGGGGTGGCTACACCTTC
TRBD1,TRBV7-2,once,TRBJ1-1,CASSLAQGAWGAFF,TGTGCCAGCAGCTTAGCGCAGGGGGCGTGGGGAGCTTTCTTT
TRBD1,TRBV7-2,once,TRBJ2-7,CASSPPQGQGARSYEQYF,TGTGCCAGCAGCCCCCCCCAAGGACAGGGGGCGAGGTCCTACGAGCAGTACTTC
TRBD2,TRBV27,-,TRBJ2-5,CASRIRGTSGGGETQYF,TGTGCCAGCAGAATAAGGGGGACTAGCGGGGGAGGGGAGACCCAGTACTTC
TRBD2,TRBV18,once,TRBJ2-1,CASSPGTSGSNEQFF,TGTGCCAGCTCACCCGGGACTAGCGGGAGTAACGAGCAGTTCTTC
TRBD2,TRBV7-3,-,TRBJ2-1,CASRITPRTRESDEQFF,TGTGCCAGCAGAATTACCCCCCGGACTAGGGAGTCGGATGAGCAGTTCTTC
TRBD1,TRBV15,-,TRBJ2-2,CAAQTGAAGELFF,TGTGCCGCCCAGACAGGGGCTGCCGGGGAGCTGTTTTTT
-,TRBV2,-,TRBJ2-7,CASSGSYEQYF,TGTGCCAGCAGCGGGTCCTACGAGCAGTACTTC
TRBD1,TRBV5-1,-,TRBJ2-5,CASSLGPGTGGETQYF,TGCGCCAGCAGCTTGGGACCCGGGACAGGTGGTGAGACCCAGTACTTC
-,TRBV2,-,TRBJ1-2,CASSEIFGGNYGYTF,TGTGCCAGCAGTGAAATCTTCGGCGGGAACTATGGCTACACCTTC
TRBD2,TRBV27,-,TRBJ2-2,CASSLLREFGELFF,TGTGCCAGCAGTTTACTGCGGGAGTTCGGGGAGCTGTTTTTT
-,TRBV3-1/TRBV3-2,-,TRBJ2-2,CASSPKAGPGELFF,TGTGCCAGCAGCCCAAAGGCTGGGCCCGGGGAGCTGTTTTTT
TRBD2,TRBV3-1/TRBV3-2,-,TRBJ2-1,CASRLLAGPNEQFF,TGTGCCAGCAGACTACTAGCGGGCCCCAATGAGCAGTTCTTC
-,TRBV5-1,once,TRBJ2-1,CASSLDRQAGEQFF,TGCGCCAGCAGCTTGGACCGTCAAGCCGGTGAGCAGTTCTTC
TRBD2,TRBV9,-,TRBJ2-1,CASSVATGGDEQFF,TGTGCCAGCAGCGTAGCTACGGGAGGGGATGAGCAGTTCTTC
-,TRBV7-9,-,TRBJ1-1,CASSTRESGAEAFF,TGTGCCAGCAGCACCCGGGAGTCGGGGGCTGAAGCTTTCTTT
TRBD1,TRBV4-3,-,TRBJ1-2,CASSQDSFGQGVYTF,TGCGCCAGCAGCCAAGATTCGTTCGGACAGGGCGTCTACACCTTC
-,TRBV15,once,TRBJ1-4,CATSPPGHSEKLFF,TGTGCCACCAGCCCTCCGGGACATTCCGAAAAACTGTTTTTT
-,TRBV19,-,TRBJ2-1,CASSMNRDTYNEQFF,TGTGCCAGTAGTATGAACCGGGACACATACAATGAGCAGTTCTTC
-,TRBV3-1/TRBV3-2,-,TRBJ1-5,CASSRGTANQPQHF,TGTGCCAGCAGTCGGGGTACGGCCAATCAGCCCCAGCATTTT
TRBD2,TRBV19,-,TRBJ2-2,CASSIGAREGSPGELFF,TGTGCCAGTAGTATTGGGGCCCGGGAGGGAAGCCCCGGGGAGCTGTTTTTT
-,TRBV7-3,-,TRBJ1-2,CASSLSANYGYTF,TGTGCCAGCAGCTTAAGCGCTAACTATGGCTACACCTTC
-,TRBV4-2,-,TRBJ1-3,CASSQGQGNGNTIYF,TGTGCCAGCAGCCAAGGGCAGGGGAACGGAAACACCATATATTTT
TRBD1,TRBV29-1,-,TRBJ2-7,CSVVKRDRSYEQYF,TGCAGCGTTGTAAAGAGGGACAGATCCTACGAGCAGTACTTC
-,TRBV28,-,TRBJ2-1,CASSRDSFYNEQFF,TGTGCCAGCTCTCGGGACTCCTTCTACAATGAGCAGTTCTTC
-,TRBV9,-,TRBJ2-3,CASSVAPQEGTQYF,TGTGCCAGCAGCGTAGCCCCTCAGGAGGGTACGCAGTATTTT
TRBD1,TRBV6-4,-,TRBJ1-1,CASSDGRGGLTEAFF,TGTGCCAGCAGTGACGGAAGAGGGGGCTTGACTGAAGCTTTCTTT
-,TRBV28,-,TRBJ1-2,CASLGTTGTIRGANYGYTF,TGTGCCAGCCTGGGTACGACAGGTACAATCCGGGGAGCTAACTATGGCTACACCTTC
-,TRBV4-1,-,TRBJ2-3,CASSQAGERDTQYF,TGCGCCAGCAGCCAAGCCGGGGAGAGGGATACGCAGTATTTT
-,TRBV7-8,few,TRBJ1-1,CASSLVQDTEAFF,TGTGCCAGCAGCTTAGTTCAGGACACTGAAGCTTTCTTT
TRBD1,TRBV19,-,TRBJ1-1,CATTGGRGAFF,TGTGCCACCACAGGGGGCCGTGGAGCTTTCTTT
TRBD2,TRBV6-5,once,TRBJ2-1,CASSPGGGKVVEQFF,TGTGCCAGCAGCCCGGGGGGGGGCAAGGTCGTTGAGCAGTTCTTC
TRBD1,TRBV29-1,-,TRBJ2-3,CSVDVRQGQSDTQYF,TGCAGCGTTGACGTTCGACAGGGGCAGTCAGATACGCAGTATTTT
-,TRBV27,once,TRBJ2-7,CASSPLGGWEQYF,TGTGCCAGCAGTCCTCTAGGTGGTTGGGAGCAGTACTTC
-,TRBV5-5,-,TRBJ1-1,CASSLARGLGEAFF,TGTGCCAGCAGCTTGGCAAGGGGGTTGGGTGAAGCTTTCTTT
-,TRBV29-1,-,TRBJ2-7,CSVGILGKYEQYF,TGCAGCGTTGGAATCCTAGGTAAATACGAGCAGTACTTC
TRBD1,TRBV30,once,TRBJ1-5,CAWSGQGHQPQHF,TGTGCCTGGTCTGGACAGGGGCACCAGCCCCAGCATTTT
-,TRBV5-1,-,TRBJ1-2,CASSLVAGDHYGYTF,TGCGCCAGCAGCTTGGTGGCAGGGGATCACTATGGCTACACCTTC
-,TRBV4-3,-,TRBJ1-2,CASSQERARGFYGYTF,TGCGCCAGCAGCCAAGAAAGGGCAAGGGGATTCTATGGCTACACCTTC
TRBD2,TRBV27,medium-sized,TRBJ2-1,CASSLLAGGRDEQFF,TGTGCCAGCAGTCTACTAGCGGGGGGGCGGGATGAGCAGTTCTTC
-,TRBV30,-,TRBJ2-7,CAWSVQVQSSYEQYF,TGTGCCTGGAGTGTACAGGTCCAGAGCTCCTACGAGCAGTACTTC
TRBD2,TRBV19,-,TRBJ2-1,CASSTSQTSGKDEQFF,TGTGCCAGTAGTACCTCGCAGACTAGCGGGAAGGATGAGCAGTTCTTC
TRBD2,TRBV19,-,TRBJ2-3,CASSSGGAADTQYF,TGTGCCAGTAGTAGCGGGGGGGCCGCAGATACGCAGTATTTT
TRBD2,TRBV12-5,-,TRBJ2-7,CASGNYPAGAYEQYF,TGTGCTAGTGGTAACTACCCAGCGGGGGCCTACGAGCAGTACTTC
-,TRBV3-1/TRBV3-2,-,TRBJ2-7,CASSRGIGTGLYEQYF,TGTGCCAGCAGCCGAGGTATCGGGACTGGACTCTACGAGCAGTACTTC
TRBD1,TRBV2,-,TRBJ2-5,CASQGQGWGETQYF,TGTGCCAGCCAGGGACAGGGATGGGGGGAGACCCAGTACTTC
-,TRBV28,-,TRBJ2-5,CASSLFWGGQETQYF,TGTGCCAGCAGTTTATTTTGGGGCGGCCAAGAGACCCAGTACTTC
TRBD1,TRBV5-4,-,TRBJ1-6,CASSPEGQGPSPLHF,TGTGCCAGCAGCCCGGAGGGACAGGGCCCTTCACCCCTCCACTTT
-,TRBV12-5,-,TRBJ2-1,CASGSGGATNNEQFF,TGTGCTAGTGGTTCTGGGGGGGCTACAAACAATGAGCAGTTCTTC
-,TRBV10-3,-,TRBJ2-1,CAISETGLRAGDEQFF,TGTGCCATCAGTGAGACGGGACTCCGAGCTGGGGATGAGCAGTTCTTC
TRBD2,TRBV5-1,-,TRBJ2-7,CASSLAGGEREQYF,TGCGCCAGCAGCTTGGCGGGAGGGGAGAGGGAGCAGTACTTC
-,TRBV2,-,TRBJ2-4,CASSGGVEKNIQYF,TGTGCCAGCAGTGGGGGGGTGGAAAAAAACATTCAGTACTTC
TRBD2,TRBV7-9,-,TRBJ2-3,CASSVELAGSDTQYF,TGTGCCAGCAGCGTGGAACTAGCGGGAAGCGATACGCAGTATTTT
-,TRBV20-1,-,TRBJ2-6,CSASIRGGGPGANVLTF,TGCAGTGCTAGTATCCGTGGGGGGGGGCCTGGGGCCAACGTCCTGACTTTC
-,TRBV5-1,-,TRBJ2-1,CASSLGGPNEQFF,TGCGCCAGCAGCTTGGGGGGCCCCAATGAGCAGTTCTTC
-,TRBV5-1,-,TRBJ2-6,CASSLAGASGANVLTF,TGCGCCAGCAGCTTGGCAGGGGCAAGTGGGGCCAACGTCCTGACTTTC
-,TRBV5-8,-,TRBJ2-7,CASSTGVSPVRREQYF,TGTGCCAGCAGTACCGGGGTGTCCCCCGTACGTCGAGAGCAGTACTTC